The TCR beta chain described here comes from a study of post-analysis software for immune sequencing data. General study findings and limits: Samples made in the same batch grouped tightly together by F measure.

To note about this clonotype: Its matching antigen is unknown.

Libraries were made from TCR beta cDNA, and they carried unique molecular identifiers. TCRdb independently ran MiXCR on the PCR reads; one entry per CDR3 protein. The sample carries around 700,000 distinct CDR3 sequences, approximately 60% recorded once. The source is a girl aged 2 to 10 with multiple sclerosis. The sample was blood.

Written as DNA, the CDR3 is TGTGCCAGCAGCCACCCCAGCGGGGGGCAGACCCAGTACTTC. It translates to CASSHPSGGQTQYF. This chain joins TRBV11-2 and TRBJ2-7; 9 bases line up with TRBD2. Matching the DNA end better, TRBJ2-5 makes the J call doubtful. This CDR3 has 14 residues. The V gene's germline CDR1 is SGHAT and CDR2 FQNNGV.